This T cell receptor (beta chain) was profiled in a study of OX40 agonist ivuxolimab in advanced cancers. Study summary: Mean age approximately 66 years, range roughly 20 to 85; around 80% male. Regarding the study as a whole: Antigens targeted by the expanded peripheral T cells were not determined. At doses 0.1 to 3.0 mg/kg, CD4+ and CD8+ clones expanded.

Autoimmune disease history or systemic immunosuppression led to patients being barred. Germline V gene data show CDR1 as SGHTA and CDR2 as FQGNSA. Trimming removed 1 base at V and 10 bases at J, with 13 bases between. CDR3 length equals 13 residues. Regarding this clone: Its antigen is undetermined.

Using immunoSEQ multiplex PCR, the repertoire was profiled, and TCRdb retains in-frame clones only, with some absent. The data show about 20,000 clones, with about 86% seen just once and about a sixth held by the top ten. The TCR sequence derives from an adult with an advanced solid tumor such as melanoma, head and neck, liver or kidney cancer. This chain joins TRBV7-2 and TRBJ1-1; D is uncertain. This material consisted of CD4+ or CD8+ T cells sorted from blood, taken in a trial of the OX40 agonist ivuxolimab. In DNA, the CDR3 is TGTGCCAGCAGCTTAGATGGAGGACTTGGAGCTTTCTTT. It specifies CASSLDGGLGAFF. The full variable domain, completed using reference TRBV7-2 and TRBJ1-1, is GAGVSQSPSNKVTEKGKDVELRCDPISGHTALYWYRQSLGQGLEFLIYFQGNSAPDKSGLPSDRFSAERTGGSVSTLTIQRTQQEDSAVYLCASSLDGGLGAFFGQGTRLTVV.